This note documents a single T cell receptor beta chain sequence. V was pared by 7 bases and J by 5 bases, with 14 bases of the junction left unmatched. This CDR3 comprises 16 residues. Alongside a J-beta primer mix, a sample-barcoded 5' primer served in a second PCR lasting roughly 7 to 11 cycles. The yield of each sample was at least 2.5 million CDR3-containing paired-end reads. TCRdb passed the 5' RACE reads through MiXCR, listing each CDR3 protein once. Of roughly 500,000 distinct CDR3 sequences in the sample, 27% were seen once. The entry originates in a study of blood T cells in healthy people across ages.

Sequencing was done on a sample of blood. The chain links TRBV12-3 or TRBV12-4 to TRBJ1-5, with 7 bases lining up with TRBD1. This sequence was found in a woman in her 70s in good health. Here the CDR3 reads CASIPGGTWRDQPQHF. CDR3 nucleotide sequence: TGTGCCAGCATCCCAGGGGGGACGTGGCGGGATCAGCCCCAGCATTTT.